Below are 21 T cell receptor beta chains sequenced from a single sample in a study of blood T cell repertoires in COVID-19. Here immunoSEQ multiplex PCR was the method, and the copy in TCRdb shows in-frame clones only, minus some. The sample records a few hundred thousand clones, 65% to 85% being singletons. The source material was peripheral blood. The receptors here all came from a woman in her twenties or thirties with COVID-19, enrolled during active disease.

The chain joins TRBV4-3 to TRBJ2-3, with unresolved D. There are 17 residues in the CDR3. The V end was cut by 1 base, the J end by 0 bases, with 14 bases between. Germline V gene lookup returns CDR1 LGHNA and CDR2 YSLEER. The DNA of the CDR3 is TGCGCCAGCAGCCAAGGGATGACGGCGGCTAGCACAGATACGCAGTATTTT. Translation: CASSQGMTAASTDTQYF.

The chain is built from TRBV10-3 and TRBJ2-1, with D possibly being TRBD2 (6 bases). CDR1 and CDR2 from the germline V gene are ENHRY and SYGVKD. With 2 bases removed from V and 6 bases from J, the gap between germline ends came to 14 bases. The CDR3 consists of 15 residues. CDR3 coding DNA: TGTGCCATCAGTGAGGTTGACTACGGGGGCAATGAGCAGTTCTTC. Encoded protein: CAISEVDYGGNEQFF.

The chain joins TRBV3-1 (or the pseudogene TRBV3-2) to TRBJ2-7; D uncertain. The V gene lost 11 bases and the J gene lost 5 bases, with 19 bases spanning the gap. CDR1 LGHDT and CDR2 YNNKEL come from the germline V gene (reference sequence). The CDR3 has 13 residues. The CDR3 region is CAQPEVEPHEQYF. The CDR3 DNA reads as TGTGCCCAACCCGAGGTTGAACCCCACGAGCAGTACTTC.

The rearrangement links TRBV5-1 to TRBJ1-1; D unresolved. This CDR3 is built from 15 residues. The V end was cut by 0 bases, the J end by 0 bases, with 9 bases between. Germline CDR1 and CDR2: SGHRS and YFSETQ. The CDR3 reads CASSLVAGVNTEAFF. The CDR3 DNA reads TGCGCCAGCAGCTTGGTTGCAGGCGTGAACACTGAAGCTTTCTTT.

The CDR3 nucleotides read TGCGCCAGCAGCCAAGATTCGGGACAGGGGTTCGGTGAGCAGTTCTTC. It codes for CASSQDSGQGFGEQFF. The chain employs TRBV4-1 and TRBJ2-1; TRBD1 aligns across 10 bases. The CDR3 has 16 amino acids. J lost 9 bases, V lost 0 bases, and 8 bases had no gene match. Germline assignment: CDR1 MGHRA and CDR2 YSYEKL.

The V and J genes are TRBV7-2 and TRBJ2-4; no firm D call. V lost 1 base and J lost 0, with 13 bases in between. The germline V gene encodes CDR1 SGHTA and CDR2 FQGNSA. The CDR3 runs 17 residues. CDR3 in DNA: TGTGCCAGCAGCTTAGTCTTAGACTTGCTAGCCAAAAACATTCAGTACTTC. The encoded protein is CASSLVLDLLAKNIQYF. The whole variable domain, remainder taken from reference TRBV7-2 and TRBJ2-4, is GAGVSQSPSNKVTEKGKDVELRCDPISGHTALYWYRQSLGQGLEFLIYFQGNSAPDKSGLPSDRFSAERTGGSVSTLTIQRTQQEDSAVYLCASSLVLDLLAKNIQYFGAGTRLSVL.

The J gene is TRBJ2-1, the V gene TRBV7-2, with a tentative D call TRBD2 (5 bases). This CDR3 has 14 amino acids. V shed 7 bases and J shed 7 bases, with 17 bases lying between them. Germline V gene data show CDR1 as SGHTA and CDR2 as FQGNSA. In DNA form, the CDR3 reads TGTGCCAGCACCTTGACTCGCGGGTCGAATGAGCAGTTCTTC. As protein: CASTLTRGSNEQFF. The full variable domain, with the rest looked up from reference TRBV7-2 and TRBJ2-1, is GAGVSQSPSNKVTEKGKDVELRCDPISGHTALYWYRQSLGQGLEFLIYFQGNSAPDKSGLPSDRFSAERTGGSVSTLTIQRTQQEDSAVYLCASTLTRGSNEQFFGPGTRLTVL.

The rearrangement joins TRBV9 to TRBJ2-5; D remains ambiguous. This CDR3 has 15 amino acids. Germline CDR1 and CDR2: SGDLS and YYNGEE. V was clipped by 0 bases and J by 5 bases, with 14 bases between them. The CDR3 region is CASSVAPAPGETQYF. For the CDR3, the DNA is TGTGCCAGCAGCGTAGCTCCAGCGCCGGGTGAGACCCAGTACTTC.

The V gene is TRBV10-3, the J gene TRBJ1-3; 9 bases map to TRBD1. Per germline, CDR1 ENHRY and CDR2 SYGVKD. The CDR3 has 14 amino acids. The V gene end was trimmed by 6 bases and the J gene end by 2 bases; junction bases not matched to a gene: 2. The DNA of the CDR3 is TGTGCCATCAGGGGGACAGGGCCTGGAAACACCATATATTTT. This translates into CAIRGTGPGNTIYF.

This clone was observed a few times. The chain joins TRBV11-3 to TRBJ2-1; D remains unclear. The CDR3 extends over 13 amino acids. Trimming left V 5 bases short and J 4 bases short, with 9 bases between. CDR1 SGHNT and CDR2 YENEEA come from the germline V gene. DNA for the CDR3: TGTGCCAGCAGCATAGGCGGTTACAATGAGCAGTTCTTC. Translating it yields CASSIGGYNEQFF.

The chain is built from TRBV3-1 (or the pseudogene TRBV3-2) and TRBJ1-1, with a tentative D call TRBD1 (5 bases). The germline V and J ends were trimmed by 4 bases and 0 bases, with 6 bases remaining between them. The CDR3 totals 13 residues. Per germline, CDR1 LGHDT and CDR2 YNNKEL (reference sequence). The CDR3, as DNA: TGTGCCAGCAGCCTGACAGTGAACACTGAAGCTTTCTTT. This encodes CASSLTVNTEAFF.

The CDR3 region is CAWRGRAYTEAFF. In nucleotides, the CDR3 is TGTGCCTGGAGGGGGAGGGCTTACACTGAAGCTTTCTTT. The chain links TRBV30 to TRBJ1-1; D is unclear. Germline V lookup: CDR1 GTSNPN, CDR2 SVGIG (reference sequence). This CDR3 spans 13 amino acids. Deletions cut 3 bases from V and 3 bases from J, with 11 bases between. The complete variable domain, with remaining parts taken from reference TRBV30 and TRBJ1-1, reads SQTIHQWPATLVQPVGSPLSLECTVEGTSNPNLYWYRQAAGRGLQLLFYSVGIGQISSEVPQNLSASRPQDRQFILSSKKLLLSDSGFYLCAWRGRAYTEAFFGQGTRLTVV.

This clone turned up a few times. V gene TRBV5-1 combines with J gene TRBJ2-3; possible D gene TRBD1, 6 bases. Trimming took 5 bases from V and 3 from J, leaving 16 bases between them. This CDR3 is 15 amino acids long. The V gene's germline CDR1 is SGHRS and CDR2 YFSETQ. As DNA, the CDR3 is TGCGCCAGCAGATTAACAGGGAGTGGGACAGATACGCAGTATTTT. Translation: CASRLTGSGTDTQYF.

V is TRBV6-5 and J is TRBJ1-5; 8 nucleotides line up with TRBD1. Trimming at V came to 6 bases and at J to 3 bases, leaving 7 bases not matched to a gene. The CDR3 has 15 amino acids. The germline CDR1 and CDR2 sequences are MNHEY and SVGAGI. This CDR3 reads CASRAGTGFNQPQHF. The CDR3 DNA sequence: TGTGCCAGCAGAGCCGGGACAGGATTCAATCAGCCCCAGCATTTT.

This chain links TRBV5-6 with TRBJ1-5; D unresolved. Per the germline V gene, CDR1 is SGHDT and CDR2 is YYEEEE. Between the trimmed V and J ends, which lost 2 bases and 0 bases, there was a span of 9 bases. This CDR3 has 15 amino acids. DNA of the CDR3: TGTGCCAGCAGCTTACGGTCCGATAGCAATCAGCCCCAGCATTTT. This gives the protein CASSLRSDSNQPQHF.

As regards this clone: Distinct nucleotide sequences in the sample also encode this CDR3. The chain is built from TRBV9 and TRBJ1-1; D uncertain. Germline CDR1 and CDR2: SGDLS and YYNGEE. CDR3 size: 14 residues. The germline V and J ends were trimmed by 1 base and 1 base, with 8 bases remaining between them. The CDR3 here is CASSVSPGNTEAFF. The CDR3 coding sequence is TGTGCCAGCAGCGTATCCCCCGGGAACACTGAAGCTTTCTTT.

The chain employs TRBV29-1 and TRBJ2-2; the D gene is possibly TRBD2 (6 bases). V shed 5 bases and J shed 6 bases, with 13 bases lying between them. CDR3 length equals 13 residues. Germline V CDR1 and CDR2: SQVTM, ANQGSEA. For the CDR3, the DNA is TGCAGCGTTCCCTCTAGCGTCGCCGGGGAGCTGTTTTTT. The encoded protein is CSVPSSVAGELFF.

This chain joins TRBV23-1 and TRBJ2-2; D possibly corresponds to TRBD2 (6 bases). TRBV23-1 is filed as an ORF, its function uncertain. CDR3 length: 16 residues. V gave up 4 bases and J gave up 4 bases, with 16 bases separating them. DNA for the CDR3: TGCGCCAGCAGTCCTGATGTAGACGGGAGCACCGGGGAGCTGTTTTTT. Encoded protein: CASSPDVDGSTGELFF.

J is TRBJ2-3 and V is TRBV28, with TRBD2 matching over 11 bases. CDR1 and CDR2 from the germline V gene are MDHEN and SYDVKM. With V trimmed by 6 bases and J by 1 base, 3 bases remained unmatched. The CDR3 runs to 15 residues. The CDR3 is CASRVLAGGTDTQYF. DNA for the CDR3: TGTGCCAGCAGGGTACTAGCGGGGGGCACAGATACGCAGTATTTT.

The genes are TRBV18 and TRBJ1-6; the D gene is possibly TRBD1 (5 bases). CDR3 length equals 15 residues. The V end lost 6 bases, the J end lost 5 bases, and 14 bases lay between the germline ends. Germline CDR1 and CDR2: KGHSH and LQKENI. In DNA form, the CDR3 reads TGTGCCAGCTCCCCCCTACGGGGGGATAATTCACCCCTCCACTTT. Its translation is CASSPLRGDNSPLHF.

The DNA for the CDR3 is TGTGCCAGCAAGCGGGGGGCGAACACCGGGGAGCTGTTTTTT. This gives the protein CASKRGANTGELFF. V usage is TRBV3-1 (or the pseudogene TRBV3-2) and J usage is TRBJ2-2; 9 nucleotides line up with TRBD2. This CDR3 comprises 14 residues. Germline values: CDR1 LGHDT, CDR2 YNNKEL (reference sequence). Unmatched junction bases numbered 0, after V lost 7 bases and J lost 0 bases.